This T cell receptor (beta chain) stems from a study of radiation and T cells in renal cell carcinoma. TCRdb's copy holds only in-frame clones and misses some; the assay was immunoSEQ multiplex PCR. This sample has roughly 150,000 clones; roughly 90% occur once, and the top ten carry approximately 12%. Indicated time point: blood 2 weeks post-SBRT. The sample's treatment: 15 Gy SBRT to primary tumor, nephrectomy 4 weeks later. This renal cell carcinoma was of the clear cell type. Germline CDR1 and CDR2: KGHSH and LQKENI. The V gene lost 3 bases and the J gene lost 8 bases, with 16 bases spanning the gap. The CDR3 has 14 amino acids.

This TCR came from a woman aged 50 to 60 with renal cell carcinoma. The rearrangement joins TRBV18 to TRBJ1-2, with D uncertain. Sequencing used blood, obtained from a patient whose treatment included radiotherapy and nephrectomy. The CDR3, as DNA: TGTGCCAGCTCACCTGGGAGACGGGAAGGAGGCTACACCTTC. This encodes CASSPGRREGGYTF.